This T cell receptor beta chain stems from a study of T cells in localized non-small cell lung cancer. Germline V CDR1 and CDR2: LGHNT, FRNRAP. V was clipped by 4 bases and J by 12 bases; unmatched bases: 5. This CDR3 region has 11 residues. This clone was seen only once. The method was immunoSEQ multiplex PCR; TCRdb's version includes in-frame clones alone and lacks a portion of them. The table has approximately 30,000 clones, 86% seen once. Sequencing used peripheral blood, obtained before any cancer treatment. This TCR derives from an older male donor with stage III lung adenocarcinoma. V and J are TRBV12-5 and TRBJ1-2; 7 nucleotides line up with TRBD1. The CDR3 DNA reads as TGTGCTAGTGGTTCCACAGGGGTTGACACCTTC. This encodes CASGSTGVDTF.